Below, 14 T cell receptor beta chains from the same sample are listed, as sequenced in a study of CD8 T cells in ankylosing spondylitis. TCRdb processed the 5' RACE reads anew with MiXCR; each CDR3 protein has one entry. The sample shows 200,000 to 300,000 distinct CDR3 sequences, roughly a tenth of them seen only once. Sequenced input: blood, either unsorted or a sorted T cell fraction (not recorded which). These receptor sequences come from a male donor with ankylosing spondylitis or in good health (not recorded which).

The V and J genes are TRBV10-2 and TRBJ2-5, with D perhaps given as TRBD1 or TRBD2 (5 bases each). CDR3 length: 14 residues. V lost 6 bases to trimming and J lost 4 bases, with 15 bases between them. From germline, CDR1 is WSHSY and CDR2 SAAADI. Here the CDR3 DNA reads TGCGCCAGCAGCCGGACACTCAGCGGAGAGACCCAGTACTTC. It translates to CASSRTLSGETQYF.

This clonotype turned up a few times. V is TRBV19 and J is TRBJ2-5; D not certain. The ends were cut back, 0 bases at V and 4 bases at J, with 12 bases in the middle. Germline CDR1 reads LNHDA; CDR2 reads SQIVND (reference sequence). The CDR3 loop spans 15 amino acids. CDR3 amino acids: CASSIESTLGETQYF. In nucleotides, the CDR3 is TGTGCCAGTAGTATAGAATCGACCCTGGGAGAGACCCAGTACTTC.

The chain uses TRBV19 and TRBJ1-2; 7 bases are a match to TRBD1. The germline V gene encodes CDR1 LNHDA and CDR2 SQIVND (reference sequence). The CDR3 contains 13 residues. V lost 5 bases to trimming and J lost 10 bases; unmatched junction nucleotides: 10. The CDR3: CASSPQGTIFYTF. CDR3 DNA: TGTGCCAGTAGTCCACAGGGGACGATTTTCTACACCTTC.

This clonotype came up many times. The genes are TRBV3-1 and TRBJ2-1, with 10 bases fitting TRBD2. The CDR3 is 15 amino acids. J was trimmed by 4 bases and V by 0 bases; bases with no gene match: 0. Germline lookup yields CDR1 LGHDT and CDR2 YNNKEL (reference sequence). The CDR3 coding sequence is TGTGCCAGCAGCCAAGAACTAGCGGGGTACAATGAGCAGTTCTTC. Amino acids: CASSQELAGYNEQFF.

V and J are TRBV30 and TRBJ2-7, with 8 bases matching TRBD2. Trimming cost V 4 bases and J 4 bases; bases outside gene matches: 6. The CDR3 has 13 residues. Germline V gene data show CDR1 as GTSNPN and CDR2 as SVGIG (reference sequence). The CDR3 sequence is CAWMASGQYEQYF. The CDR3, as DNA: TGTGCCTGGATGGCTAGCGGGCAGTACGAGCAGTACTTC.

The V call is TRBV25-1, the J call TRBJ2-5, with 8 bases fitting TRBD2. Trimming at V came to 1 base and at J to 4 bases, leaving 8 bases not matched to a gene. There are 16 residues in the CDR3. Germline V gene data show CDR1 as MGHDK and CDR2 as SYGVNS. The CDR3 nucleotides are TGTGCCAGCAGTGAATTCGCGGGGGGCCCCGGAGAGACCCAGTACTTC. The encoded protein is CASSEFAGGPGETQYF.

This clonotype was seen repeatedly, ten times or more. The rearrangement uses TRBV12-3 or TRBV12-4 and TRBJ2-3; 11 positions agree with TRBD2. V trimming: 6 bases; J trimming: 6 bases; junction bases outside the gene matches: 14. The CDR3 sequence is 17 residues long. The CDR3 DNA follows: TGTGCCAGCAGCTACGCTTTAGCGGGAGGGCGAACCGATACGCAGTATTTT. This codes for CASSYALAGGRTDTQYF.

This clonotype has ten or more counts. This chain joins TRBV9 and TRBJ2-3, with 9 bases lining up with TRBD2. Unmatched junction bases numbered 5, after V lost 0 bases and J lost 3 bases. The CDR3 extends over 16 amino acids. CDR1 and CDR2 (germline): SGDLS, YYNGEE. DNA for the CDR3: TGTGCCAGCAGCGTAGGGAATAGCGGGAGTACAGATACGCAGTATTTT. Translated, it gives CASSVGNSGSTDTQYF.

In regard to this clonotype: This sequence may be a read error, since a much larger clone differs from it by one base. The chain is built from TRBV29-1 and TRBJ1-1; D gene uncertain. There are 13 residues in the CDR3. Per germline, CDR1 SQVTM and CDR2 ANQGSEA. Here the CDR3 reads CGVVSVLNTEAFF. Written as DNA, the CDR3 is TGCGGCGTTGTATCTGTTCTTAACACTGAAGCTTTCTTT.

The chain employs TRBV4-1 and TRBJ1-2, with 8 bases that match TRBD1. J lost 4 bases, V lost 1 base, and 5 bases had no gene match. The CDR3 contains 15 residues. Germline V gene sequence: CDR1 MGHRA, CDR2 YSYEKL. The CDR3 here is CASSQVGDRLYGYTF. Written as DNA, the CDR3 is TGCGCCAGCAGCCAAGTAGGGGACAGGCTCTATGGCTACACCTTC.

The chain has TRBV7-9 and TRBJ2-1; either TRBD1 or TRBD2 may fit D (6 bases each). V shed 3 bases and J shed 7 bases, with 19 bases lying between them. Germline V gene lookup returns CDR1 SEHNR and CDR2 FQNEAQ (reference sequence). The CDR3 extends over 16 amino acids. The CDR3 nucleotides read TGTGCCAGCAGCTTGGGGAGGACAGCGCGACGGAATGAGCAGTTCTTC. Translating gives CASSLGRTARRNEQFF.

This clonotype showed up many times. The chain recombines TRBV3-1 with TRBJ2-5, with 16 bases identical to TRBD2. V lost 2 bases, J lost 5 bases, and 8 bases stayed unmatched. CDR1 is LGHDT and CDR2 is YNNKEL in the germline V gene (reference sequence). This CDR3 comprises 18 residues. The CDR3 DNA reads as TGTGCCAGCAGCCAATGGGGACTAGCGGGAGGGCGTGAGGAGACCCAGTACTTC. Translated, it gives CASSQWGLAGGREETQYF.

This clonotype was observed at least ten times. This sequence joins TRBV2 and TRBJ2-2; D possibly matches TRBD1 or TRBD2 (5 bases each). Per germline, CDR1 SNHLY and CDR2 FYNNEI. The CDR3 has 15 residues. Trimming shortened V by 5 bases and J by 1 base, and 11 bases separated the two germline ends. Here the CDR3 DNA reads TGTGCCAGCAGTTGGGGACGGATGAACACCGGGGAGCTGTTTTTT. Translating it yields CASSWGRMNTGELFF.

This clonotype was seen ten or more times. V gene TRBV4-1 combines with J gene TRBJ2-7; no clear D. The V end lost 1 base, the J end lost 1 base, and 8 bases lay between the germline ends. The CDR3 covers 14 residues. Germline CDR1 and CDR2: MGHRA and YSYEKL. CDR3 sequence (DNA): TGCGCCAGCAGCCAAGCATGGGCTTCCTACGAGCAGTACTTC. Amino acid sequence: CASSQAWASYEQYF.